Below are 21 T cell receptor beta chains sequenced from a single sample in a study of radiotherapy plus CTLA-4 blockade in lung cancer. Produced via immunoSEQ multiplex PCR; TCRdb's table is partial and in-frame only. The profile shows tens of thousands of clones, approximately 79% of them singletons. Sample: peripheral blood, taken from a patient treated with radiotherapy plus ipilimumab. The receptors derive from a human donor with non-small cell lung cancer whose response to radiotherapy plus ipilimumab could not be evaluated. Some clones in this sample may be carry-over from other donors' samples.

The rearrangement links TRBV5-1 to TRBJ1-1; D unresolved. The germline V and J ends were trimmed by 0 bases and 4 bases, with 10 bases remaining between them. Per germline, CDR1 SGHRS and CDR2 YFSETQ. The CDR3 runs 14 residues. The CDR3 coding sequence is TGCGCCAGCAGCTTGGACCCGGAGGGCACTGAAGCTTTCTTT. Its protein is CASSLDPEGTEAFF. Full variable domain (remainder filled in from reference TRBV5-1 and TRBJ1-1): KAGVTQTPRYLIKTRGQQVTLSCSPISGHRSVSWYQQTPGQGLQFLFEYFSETQRNKGNFPGRFSGRQFSNSRSEMNVSTLELGDSALYLCASSLDPEGTEAFFGQGTRLTVV.

There are a few counts of this clone. V usage is TRBV28 and J usage is TRBJ2-7, with D maybe TRBD2 (5 bases). In germline, CDR1 is MDHEN, CDR2 SYDVKM. This CDR3 spans 12 amino acids. V gave up 8 bases and J gave up 3 bases, with 11 bases separating them. DNA for the CDR3: TGTGCCAGCCGGGATTTAGGCTACGAGCAGTACTTC. Protein: CASRDLGYEQYF.

The V and J genes are TRBV27 and TRBJ2-2; D is perhaps TRBD2 (6 bases). V lost 4 bases and J 2 bases, leaving 17 bases between the germline ends. Per germline, CDR1 MNHEY and CDR2 SMNVEV (reference sequence). The CDR3 totals 17 residues. CDR3 nucleotide sequence: TGTGCCAGCAGTTCCCCCAAGGTGGGACTCAACACCGGGGAGCTGTTTTTT. Its translation: CASSSPKVGLNTGELFF.

On this clone: The sample holds other DNA sequences that translate to the same CDR3. The DNA for the CDR3 is TGCGCCAGCAGCTTGGCCGGGGATACGCAGTATTTT. Protein sequence: CASSLAGDTQYF. The chain recombines TRBV5-1 with TRBJ2-3; no definite D call. Per the germline V gene, CDR1 is SGHRS and CDR2 is YFSETQ. The CDR3 is 12 amino acids. Trimming cost V 0 bases and J 6 bases, with 5 bases left between them.

The chain is built from TRBV4-1 and TRBJ1-1; 8 nucleotides align to TRBD1. This CDR3 spans 16 amino acids. Germline CDR1 MGHRA, CDR2 YSYEKL. The V gene end was trimmed by 0 bases and the J gene end by 4 bases; junction bases not matched to a gene: 7. In DNA form, the CDR3 reads TGCGCCAGCAGCCAAGATTTTGGACAGGGACTCACTGAAGCTTTCTTT. This gives the protein CASSQDFGQGLTEAFF.

This sequence joins TRBV6-5 and TRBJ1-6; no firm D call. Germline V gene data show CDR1 as MNHEY and CDR2 as SVGAGI. The CDR3 contains 14 residues. Trimming cost V 7 bases and J 9 bases, with 16 bases left between them. The CDR3 DNA reads as TGTGCCAGCACTGGTTTGAGTGGAGGTTCACCCCTCCACTTT. This encodes CASTGLSGGSPLHF.

The chain is built from TRBV7-8 and TRBJ1-6; 10 bases fit TRBD1. The J segment lost 8 bases and the V segment lost 4 bases, leaving 2 bases of the junction unmatched. CDR3 length: 14 residues. From germline, CDR1 is SGHVS and CDR2 FQNEAQ. The CDR3 bases are TGTGCCAGCAGCTGGACAGGGGGTTATTCACCCCTCCACTTT. Encoded protein: CASSWTGGYSPLHF.

The chain recombines TRBV27 with TRBJ2-3; 8 nucleotides match TRBD2. The germline V gene has CDR1 MNHEY and CDR2 SMNVEV (reference sequence). This CDR3 has 17 residues. V dropped 1 base and J dropped 5; count of bases not matched to a gene: 11. The CDR3 region is CASSLFAGGARKDTQYF. CDR3 bases: TGTGCCAGCAGTTTATTTGCCGGGGGGGCTAGAAAAGATACGCAGTATTTT.

This chain links TRBV19 with TRBJ1-1; D is undetermined. V lost 5 bases to trimming and J lost 2 bases, with 6 bases between them. This CDR3 is built from 12 residues. Germline V gene lookup returns CDR1 LNHDA and CDR2 SQIVND (reference sequence). DNA for the CDR3: TGTGCCAGTAGTGCCAGAAACACTGAAGCTTTCTTT. This gives the protein CASSARNTEAFF. Drawing the rest from reference TRBV19 and TRBJ1-1, the complete variable domain is DGGITQSPKYLFRKEGQNVTLSCEQNLNHDAMYWYRQDPGQGLRLIYYSQIVNDFQKGDIAEGYSVSREKKESFPLTVTSAQKNPTAFYLCASSARNTEAFFGQGTRLTVV.

The chain uses TRBV7-6 and TRBJ2-7; 7 bases line up with TRBD1. From germline, CDR1 is SGHVS and CDR2 FNYEAQ. The CDR3 runs 16 residues. After removal of 0 bases from V and 3 bases from J, the junction contained 8 bases not matched to a gene. CDR3: CASSLAGTALGYEQYF. The CDR3, as DNA: TGTGCCAGCAGCTTAGCGGGGACAGCCTTAGGCTACGAGCAGTACTTC.

This clone has just a few counts. V usage is TRBV6-6 and J usage is TRBJ2-7, with 10 bases lining up with TRBD1. V gave up 4 bases and J gave up 5 bases; unmatched junction bases: 5. Germline V gene data show CDR1 as MNHNY and CDR2 as SVGAGI (reference sequence). This CDR3 has 14 residues. CDR3 sequence: CASSWRQGANEQYF. CDR3 sequence (DNA): TGTGCCAGCAGTTGGAGACAGGGGGCAAACGAGCAGTACTTC.

The chain has TRBV6-1 and TRBJ2-1; D uncertain. Germline lookup yields CDR1 MNHNS and CDR2 SASEGT. With 6 bases removed from V and 5 bases from J, the gap between germline ends came to 8 bases. The CDR3 extends over 12 amino acids. The CDR3 region is CASRGHHNEQFF. As DNA, the CDR3 is TGTGCCAGCAGGGGCCATCACAATGAGCAGTTCTTC.

This clone appeared once. CDR3 sequence (DNA): TGCGCCAGCAGCCAAGATCAGGGGCCGACCACTGAAGCTTTCTTT. This encodes CASSQDQGPTTEAFF. V and J are TRBV4-3 and TRBJ1-1; possible D gene TRBD1, 6 bases. Per the germline V gene, CDR1 is LGHNA and CDR2 is YSLEER. The CDR3 extends over 15 amino acids. Trimming pared 0 bases from V and 4 bases from J, leaving 12 bases between.

The V call is TRBV5-1, the J call TRBJ2-2; 8 bases match TRBD1. J gave up 4 bases and V 4 bases, and 6 bases lay outside the gene matches. Germline loops: CDR1 SGHRS, CDR2 YFSETQ. This CDR3 comprises 15 residues. The CDR3 here is CASSPQGARTGELFF. The CDR3 DNA reads TGCGCCAGCAGCCCCCAGGGGGCGCGCACCGGGGAGCTGTTTTTT.

The chain is built from TRBV2 and TRBJ1-3; tentatively, D is TRBD1 (6 bases). Trimming pared 10 bases from V and 5 bases from J, leaving 15 bases between. The CDR3 spans 13 residues. Germline V CDR1 and CDR2: SNHLY, FYNNEI. The CDR3 is CATHRDKRNTIYF. CDR3 DNA sequence: TGTGCCACCCACCGGGACAAGCGAAACACCATATATTTT.

This clone was counted between two and nine times. J is TRBJ2-5 and V is TRBV5-1, with TRBD1 as a possible D gene (6 bases). Germline V gene lookup returns CDR1 SGHRS and CDR2 YFSETQ. The CDR3 extends over 14 amino acids. V lost 3 bases, J lost 1 base, and 10 bases lay in between. The CDR3 is CASSSGQLQETQYF. CDR3 DNA sequence: TGCGCCAGCAGCTCCGGACAGCTCCAAGAGACCCAGTACTTC.

This chain uses TRBV6-5 with TRBJ1-1; the D is unclear. This CDR3 spans 13 amino acids. Germline CDR1 is MNHEY and CDR2 is SVGAGI. The V gene lost 5 bases and the J gene lost 11 bases, with 18 bases spanning the gap. This CDR3 reads CASSRGPERTAFF. The DNA for the CDR3 is TGTGCCAGCAGTCGAGGCCCTGAGCGAACGGCTTTCTTT.

The CDR3 is CASSIRLAGGLAKNIQYF. CDR3 DNA: TGTGCCAGTAGTATTAGACTAGCGGGGGGCCTAGCCAAAAACATTCAGTACTTC. This rearrangement joins TRBV19 to TRBJ2-4, with TRBD2 matching over 13 bases. Germline V gene lookup returns CDR1 LNHDA and CDR2 SQIVND (reference sequence). This CDR3 region has 18 residues. The J segment lost 0 bases and the V segment lost 3 bases, leaving 5 bases of the junction unmatched. The entire variable domain, with the rest obtained from reference TRBV19 and TRBJ2-4, is as follows: DGGITQSPKYLFRKEGQNVTLSCEQNLNHDAMYWYRQDPGQGLRLIYYSQIVNDFQKGDIAEGYSVSREKKESFPLTVTSAQKNPTAFYLCASSIRLAGGLAKNIQYFGAGTRLSVL.

The chain couples TRBV10-2 to TRBJ1-1; 9 nucleotides line up with TRBD1. With 6 bases clipped from V and 10 bases from J, the junction kept 9 bases outside the gene matches. From germline, CDR1 is WSHSY and CDR2 SAAADI. This CDR3 has 13 residues. Written as DNA, the CDR3 is TGCGCCAGCAGATTCGACAGGGGGGAAAGAGCTTTCTTT. It specifies CASRFDRGERAFF.

This chain connects TRBV2 to TRBJ2-1, with a possible D match to TRBD2 (6 bases). Germline-derived CDR1 and CDR2 are SNHLY and FYNNEI. The V end was cut by 6 bases, the J end by 5 bases, with 11 bases between. The CDR3 is 13 amino acids. The CDR3 DNA reads as TGTGCCAGCAGCCCCCGGGGGAACAATGAGCAGTTCTTC. This translates into CASSPRGNNEQFF.

This rearrangement joins TRBV2 to TRBJ2-4; 7 nucleotides match TRBD2. Germline values: CDR1 SNHLY, CDR2 FYNNEI. J lost 5 bases, V lost 4 bases, and 11 bases had no gene match. The CDR3 sequence is 16 residues long. Written as DNA, the CDR3 is TGTGCCAGCAGTGGGGATGACGAACGGGGGGAAAACATTCAGTACTTC. Translation gives CASSGDDERGENIQYF.